Below, 30 T cell receptor beta chains from the same sample are listed, as sequenced in a study of vaccination and CD4 T cells after COVID-19. These receptors' targets are unknown. Sample treatment: roughly 10-day PBMC culture with coronavirus spike peptide pools or control peptides (ViraFEST assay). At the Johns Hopkins FTIC core, DNA taken from cultured CD4+ T cells was sequenced by way of the Oncomine TCR Beta short-read assay. TCRdb independently ran MiXCR on the PCR reads; one entry per CDR3 protein. Of 20,000 to 25,000 distinct CDR3 sequences in the sample, approximately 70% were seen once. Sequencing input: CD4+ T cells from blood, cultured in vitro. The source is a human donor who had recovered from COVID-19.

The V and J genes are TRBV11-3 and TRBJ2-3; no clear D. The CDR3 totals 14 residues. Germline lookup yields CDR1 SGHNT and CDR2 YENEEA. V was cut by 0 bases and J by 3 bases, with 7 bases left in between. In DNA, the CDR3 is TGTGCCAGCAGCTTAGAAAGGGCGACAGATACGCAGTATTTT. It is translated as CASSLERATDTQYF.

The chain is built from TRBV12-3 or TRBV12-4 and TRBJ1-1, with D possibly matching TRBD1 (5 bases). The CDR3 covers 14 residues. V was trimmed by 2 bases and J by 5 bases, leaving 12 bases between them. In nucleotides, the CDR3 is TGTGCCAGCAGTTTATTGGGGGGGGTGACTGAAGCTTTCTTT. Translation: CASSLLGGVTEAFF.

The V gene is TRBV11-3, the J gene TRBJ2-1; TRBD2 matches at 8 bases. CDR1 and CDR2 from the germline V gene are SGHNT and YENEEA. J lost 5 bases, V lost 1 base, and 7 bases had no gene match. This CDR3 contains 16 residues. This CDR3 reads CASSLAAGGRNNEQFF. CDR3 DNA: TGTGCCAGCAGCTTAGCGGCGGGGGGCCGTAACAATGAGCAGTTCTTC.

V usage is TRBV28 and J usage is TRBJ2-3; TRBD2 is a possible D gene (5 bases). The CDR3 loop spans 13 amino acids. Germline V gives CDR1 MDHEN, CDR2 SYDVKM. Trimming pared 2 bases from V and 2 bases from J, leaving 5 bases between. The CDR3 here is CASSLRDTDTQYF. In DNA, the CDR3 is TGTGCCAGCAGTTTACGGGACACAGATACGCAGTATTTT.

The chain has TRBV20-1 and TRBJ2-2; maybe TRBD2 (6 bases). The V gene lost 6 bases and the J gene lost 5 bases, with 19 bases spanning the gap. From germline, CDR1 is DFQATT and CDR2 SNEGSKA (reference sequence). The CDR3 consists of 15 residues. The CDR3 DNA sequence: TGCAGTGCCATCCCTTCGGGACTTTTAACCGGGGAGCTGTTTTTT. Protein: CSAIPSGLLTGELFF.

The rearrangement joins TRBV6-2 or TRBV6-3 to TRBJ1-5; D gene uncertain. The V gene lost 2 bases and the J gene lost 1 base, with 6 bases spanning the gap. The V gene's germline CDR1 is MNHEY and CDR2 SVGEGT. This CDR3 has 14 amino acids. CDR3 coding DNA: TGTGCCAGCAGTTACGTCTCCAGCAATCAGCCCCAGCATTTT. Translating gives CASSYVSSNQPQHF.

The gene calls are TRBV7-2 and TRBJ1-1; D not certain. The CDR3 contains 13 residues. Germline-derived CDR1 and CDR2 are SGHTA and FQGNSA. Trimming removed 0 bases from V and 3 bases from J, with 5 bases in between. CDR3 nucleotides: TGTGCCAGCAGCTTAGCTTCTTACACTGAAGCTTTCTTT. It is translated as CASSLASYTEAFF.

This clonotype was seen a handful of times. The rearrangement links TRBV20-1 to TRBJ1-2; 10 bases match TRBD1. J gave up 4 bases and V 6 bases, and 5 bases lay outside the gene matches. The CDR3 sequence is 13 residues long. Germline V CDR1 and CDR2: DFQATT, SNEGSKA (reference sequence). In DNA, the CDR3 is TGCAGTGCGCGGACAGGGGGTCGCTATGGCTACACCTTC. Translated, it gives CSARTGGRYGYTF.

V usage is TRBV20-1 and J usage is TRBJ2-3; unclear D gene. The CDR3 has 15 amino acids. The germline CDR1 and CDR2 sequences are DFQATT and SNEGSKA (reference sequence). V lost 0 bases and J 2 bases, leaving 12 bases between the germline ends. CDR3: CSARDLREVTDTQYF. The CDR3 DNA sequence: TGCAGTGCTAGAGATCTGCGAGAAGTCACAGATACGCAGTATTTT.

The genes are TRBV6-1 and TRBJ1-2; tentative D call: TRBD1 (6 bases). CDR1 and CDR2 (germline): MNHNS, SASEGT. Trimming took off 6 bases at V and 2 bases at J, with 13 bases between the two ends. There are 14 residues in the CDR3. DNA for the CDR3: TGTGCCAGCAGCAATCACAGGGTCAACTATGGCTACACCTTC. Translation gives CASSNHRVNYGYTF.

This clonotype has just a few counts. CDR3 sequence: CASSETGGIQPQHF. The CDR3 bases are TGTGCCAGCAGTGAAACAGGGGGGATTCAGCCCCAGCATTTT. This chain links TRBV6-1 with TRBJ1-5, with 8 bases aligning to TRBD1. Germline lookup yields CDR1 MNHNS and CDR2 SASEGT. CDR3 length: 14 amino acids. The junction had 3 bases not matched to a gene; V was cut back by 2 bases and J by 6 bases.

V and J are TRBV20-1 and TRBJ2-3, with D perhaps TRBD2 (6 bases). This CDR3 is built from 12 residues. Germline V gene sequence: CDR1 DFQATT, CDR2 SNEGSKA (reference sequence). V lost 1 base, J lost 8 bases, and 10 bases lay in between. The CDR3 here is CSARALGGTQYF. The CDR3 DNA reads as TGCAGTGCTAGAGCCCTCGGGGGTACGCAGTATTTT.

V and J are TRBV20-1 and TRBJ2-3, with D possibly being TRBD1 or TRBD2 (5 bases each). V was clipped by 2 bases and J by 0 bases, with 15 bases between them. CDR1 and CDR2 (germline): DFQATT, SNEGSKA (reference sequence). The CDR3 runs to 16 residues. For the CDR3, the DNA is TGCAGTGCTAGACTTCCCCGGGGCATTAGCACAGATACGCAGTATTTT. As protein: CSARLPRGISTDTQYF.

This clonotype has a handful of counts. J is TRBJ1-4 and V is TRBV7-2; the match to TRBD1 covers 8 bases. The CDR3 has 14 residues. The V and J ends lost 6 bases and 4 bases, in that order; junction bases with no gene match: 4. CDR1 is SGHTA and CDR2 is FQGNSA in the germline V gene. The CDR3 spells CASRMTGVNEKLFF. In nucleotides, the CDR3 is TGTGCCAGCAGAATGACAGGGGTTAATGAAAAACTGTTTTTT.

V usage is TRBV28 and J usage is TRBJ1-2, with 12 bases aligning to TRBD1. Germline CDR1 reads MDHEN; CDR2 reads SYDVKM. The CDR3 is 14 amino acids. J was trimmed by 8 bases and V by 5 bases; bases with no gene match: 6. The CDR3 bases are TGTGCCAGCAGTCCGGGACAGGGGGCAATCGGCTACACCTTC. Its protein is CASSPGQGAIGYTF.

J is TRBJ2-5 and V is TRBV6-1, with 9 positions matching TRBD2. The CDR3 is 15 amino acids. Looked up from germline, CDR1 is MNHNS and CDR2 is SASEGT. After removal of 1 base from V and 6 bases from J, the junction contained 6 bases not matched to a gene. The CDR3 region has the DNA TGTGCCAGCAGTGAAGGTACAGCGGGGGGCCAGACCCAGTACTTC. Translated: CASSEGTAGGQTQYF.

This clonotype turned up a few times. The chain is built from TRBV6-1 and TRBJ1-6, with D maybe TRBD1 (5 bases). Trimming took off 7 bases at V and 9 bases at J, with 13 bases between the two ends. There are 13 residues in the CDR3. Germline V gene sequence: CDR1 MNHNS, CDR2 SASEGT. Here the CDR3 reads CASTRTGGSPLHF. The CDR3 coding sequence is TGTGCCAGCACACGTACCGGGGGTTCACCCCTCCACTTT.

This clonotype was observed a handful of times. The genes are TRBV5-1 and TRBJ2-5; D is ambiguous. There are 13 residues in the CDR3. V lost 4 bases to trimming and J lost 5 bases, with 12 bases between them. CDR1 and CDR2 (germline): SGHRS, YFSETQ. CDR3 residues: CASSPGSQETQYF. The DNA of the CDR3 is TGCGCCAGCAGCCCCGGCAGTCAGGAGACCCAGTACTTC.

The gene calls are TRBV7-3 and TRBJ2-2; 7 nucleotides align to TRBD1. From germline, CDR1 is SGHTA and CDR2 FQGTGA. The trim removed 2 bases at V and 4 bases at J, leaving 7 bases unmatched. The CDR3 is made up of 16 amino acids. CDR3 DNA sequence: TGTGCCAGCAGCTTAGGGGGACAGATACTCACCGGGGAGCTGTTTTTT. The encoded protein is CASSLGGQILTGELFF.

This chain links TRBV27 with TRBJ2-1; 8 bases are a match to TRBD1. The J segment lost 15 bases and the V segment lost 8 bases, leaving 9 bases of the junction unmatched. In germline, CDR1 is MNHEY, CDR2 SMNVEV (reference sequence). The CDR3 is 11 amino acids. In nucleotides, the CDR3 is TGTGCCAGCCCGTTGCGGACAGGGCGGTTCTTC. This codes for CASPLRTGRFF.

There are a few counts of this clonotype. V is TRBV30 and J is TRBJ2-6; D perhaps matches TRBD2 (5 bases). This CDR3 comprises 19 residues. The germline CDR1 and CDR2 sequences are GTSNPN and SVGIG (reference sequence). Trimming pared 3 bases from V and 0 bases from J, leaving 21 bases between. The CDR3 DNA reads TGTGCCTGGAGGGTGAAGGGTGATAGCGTACGCTCTGGGGCCAACGTCCTGACTTTC. This gives the protein CAWRVKGDSVRSGANVLTF.

This chain joins TRBV27 and TRBJ2-7; no clear D. Trimming stripped 0 bases from V and 5 bases from J, with 8 bases between. The CDR3 runs to 13 residues. The germline gives CDR1 MNHEY, CDR2 SMNVEV (reference sequence). The CDR3 sequence is CASSLSLTNEQYF. The CDR3 coding sequence is TGTGCCAGCAGTTTATCGTTAACGAACGAGCAGTACTTC.

The chain joins TRBV2 to TRBJ2-3; TRBD1 matches at 7 bases. The CDR3 contains 15 residues. V lost 3 bases to trimming and J lost 2 bases; unmatched junction nucleotides: 5. Germline values: CDR1 SNHLY, CDR2 FYNNEI. CDR3 in DNA: TGTGCCAGCAGTGAGTGGGGGACAGCCACAGATACGCAGTATTTT. Encoded protein: CASSEWGTATDTQYF.

This chain uses TRBV29-1 with TRBJ1-2; 10 bases map to TRBD1. There are 14 residues in the CDR3. V trimming: 8 bases; J trimming: 5 bases; junction bases outside the gene matches: 11. Germline V gene lookup returns CDR1 SQVTM and CDR2 ANQGSEA. CDR3 DNA sequence: TGCAGCATCCTGAGACAGGGGGCGGGGTATGGCTACACCTTC. Protein: CSILRQGAGYGYTF. Using reference TRBV29-1 and TRBJ1-2 for the parts outside the CDR3, the full variable domain is SAVISQKPSRDICQRGTSLTIQCQVDSQVTMMFWYRQQPGQSLTLIATANQGSEATYESGFVIDKFPISRPNLTFSTLTVSNMSPEDSSIYLCSILRQGAGYGYTFGSGTRLTVV.

The chain carries TRBV19 and TRBJ2-1, with 10 bases identical to TRBD1. The CDR3 spans 15 residues. Looked up from germline, CDR1 is LNHDA and CDR2 is SQIVND (reference sequence). V was pared by 4 bases and J by 14 bases, with 14 bases of the junction left unmatched. The CDR3 sequence is CASSTGQGVGTGEFF. CDR3 DNA: TGTGCCAGTAGTACCGGACAGGGAGTCGGGACAGGGGAGTTCTTC.

The chain carries TRBV7-8 and TRBJ1-5; TRBD1 aligns across 8 bases. Germline assignment: CDR1 SGHVS and CDR2 FQNEAQ. Trimming cost V 0 bases and J 7 bases; bases outside gene matches: 5. The CDR3 runs to 15 residues. CDR3 in amino acids: CASSLAAQGAQPQHF. In DNA form, the CDR3 reads TGTGCCAGCAGCTTAGCCGCGCAGGGGGCACAGCCCCAGCATTTT.

The rearrangement joins TRBV6-2 or TRBV6-3 to TRBJ1-5; TRBD1 aligns across 8 bases. J gave up 11 bases and V 6 bases, and 12 bases lay outside the gene matches. Per germline, CDR1 MNHEY and CDR2 SVGEGT. This CDR3 has 14 amino acids. Written as DNA, the CDR3 is TGTGCCAGCAGAAGCGGGACAGGACTCCCGACCCAGCATTTT. Translation: CASRSGTGLPTQHF.

The V call is TRBV3-1, the J call TRBJ1-5, with D possibly being TRBD1 (6 bases). With 4 bases removed from V and 4 bases from J, the gap between germline ends came to 11 bases. This CDR3 contains 14 residues. Germline CDR1 reads LGHDT; CDR2 reads YNNKEL (reference sequence). The CDR3 nucleotides read TGTGCCAGCAGCCTGGGGGGGCAGAATCAGCCCCAGCATTTT. It yields the protein CASSLGGQNQPQHF.

CDR3 region: CATSDYRTDTQYF. CDR3 DNA: TGTGCCACCAGTGATTACAGAACAGATACGCAGTATTTT. This chain connects TRBV24-1 to TRBJ2-3, with no clear D. The germline gives CDR1 KGHDR, CDR2 SFDVKD. V lost 2 bases and J lost 3, with 5 bases in between. The CDR3 has 13 residues.

The gene calls are TRBV7-2 and TRBJ1-1; D might be TRBD1 (5 bases). The CDR3 extends over 19 amino acids. Trimming took 6 bases from V and 3 from J, leaving 29 bases between them. The V gene's germline CDR1 is SGHTA and CDR2 FQGNSA. CDR3 region: CASSFRPGPGPTSDTEAFF. The DNA of the CDR3 is TGTGCCAGCAGTTTTCGTCCGGGACCGGGTCCAACATCGGACACTGAAGCTTTCTTT.